This TCR beta chain came from a study of cytomegalovirus exposure and HLA in healthy donors. Study-wide findings and caveats: In an earlier analysis, in some 500 donors, most V segments appeared productive either ~87% or ~30% of the time. Confirmation was obtained in vitro that a few CMV-associated chains are specific for CMV antigens.

Of note for this clone: Its specificity is unknown.

Germline V gene lookup returns CDR1 MNHEY and CDR2 SMNVEV (reference sequence). The CDR3 contains 15 residues. V shed 0 bases and J 9 bases; nucleotides not matched to a gene: 1. A multiplex PCR was run with 60 Vbeta primers and 13 Jbeta primers. This table comes from immunoSEQ multiplex PCR, and its TCRdb copy is limited to in-frame clones, with some not included. The sample gives some 200,000 clones, around 74% of which show up once; approximately 1.5% is in the top ten. Sequencing was performed on PBMCs. This chain joins TRBV27 and TRBJ1-6; TRBD1 aligns across 11 bases. The receptor was derived from a girl under 18 in good health and CMV-seropositive. CDR3 loop: CASSLSGTGGSPLHF. CDR3 sequence (DNA): TGTGCCAGCAGTTTATCGGGGACAGGGGGTTCACCCCTCCACTTT.